The rows below give T cell receptor beta chains drawn from one sample of a study of blood T cells in healthy people across ages. TCRdb used MiXCR to reprocess the 5' RACE reads, holding one entry per CDR3 protein. The table has some 1.4 million distinct CDR3 sequences, around two fifths seen once; the top ten hold 7.9%. Sample: blood. The receptors originated from a woman aged 18-29 years in good health. The CDR3 runs from the conserved cysteine through the conserved F or W. A D gene is named only where the DNA matches it firmly. Clone sizes are given selectively: once, few, many, or a class where the clone is expanded.

>TRBV5-1|TRBJ1-2|.|.
CASSLAQGGVLGGYTF
TGCGCCAGCAGCTTGGCACAGGGAGGCGTTCTAGGTGGCTACACCTTC
>TRBV25-1|TRBJ1-1|.|.
CASSESPNTEAFF
TGTGCCAGCAGTGAGTCACCGAACACTGAAGCTTTCTTT
>TRBV27|TRBJ1-1|.|.
CASRPNTEAFF
TGTGCCAGCAGGCCGAACACTGAAGCTTTCTTT
>TRBV6-5|TRBJ2-7|.|.
CASSLDFLSYEQYF
TGTGCCAGCAGCCTGGACTTTCTATCCTACGAGCAGTACTTC
>TRBV3-1|TRBJ2-1|.|TRBD2
CASSQGLAVNNEQFF
TGTGCCAGCAGCCAGGGGCTAGCGGTCAACAATGAGCAGTTCTTC
>TRBV20-1|TRBJ2-1|.|TRBD1
CSARASGGRANEQFF
TGCAGTGCTAGAGCATCAGGGGGACGGGCCAATGAGCAGTTCTTC
>TRBV30|TRBJ1-1|.|.
CAWAGVGAEAFF
TGTGCCTGGGCAGGGGTCGGGGCTGAAGCTTTCTTT
>TRBV20-1|TRBJ2-4|few|.
CSARDRRSGDIQYF
TGCAGTGCTAGAGATCGTAGATCCGGGGACATTCAGTACTTC
>TRBV11-2|TRBJ2-7|.|TRBD2
CASSLRDYYEQYF
TGTGCCAGCAGCTTAAGGGACTACTACGAGCAGTACTTC
>TRBV18|TRBJ1-3|.|.
CASSPMGSSRNTIYF
TGTGCCAGCTCACCAATGGGGTCTTCGAGAAACACCATATATTTT
>TRBV7-9|TRBJ2-5|few|TRBD2
CASSGLAPPQETQYF
TGTGCCAGCAGCGGACTAGCGCCCCCCCAAGAGACCCAGTACTTC
>TRBV10-3|TRBJ2-5|few|TRBD2
CATTWGEGPQETQYF
TGTGCCACCACTTGGGGGGAGGGTCCTCAAGAGACCCAGTACTTC
>TRBV7-9|TRBJ1-1|few|.
CASSRRDRMLNTEAFF
TGTGCCAGCAGCCGACGAGACAGGATGTTGAACACTGAAGCTTTCTTT
>TRBV7-2|TRBJ2-1|few|TRBD2
CASSLEASGYQQFF
TGTGCCAGCAGCTTAGAGGCTAGCGGTTACCAGCAGTTCTTC
>TRBV25-1|TRBJ2-7|.|.
CASSGHSDMGYEQYF
TGTGCCAGCAGTGGCCACTCGGACATGGGTTACGAGCAGTACTTC
>TRBV9|TRBJ2-7|.|.
CASSVVPDRSSYEQYF
TGTGCCAGCAGCGTAGTGCCAGACAGGAGCTCCTACGAGCAGTACTTC
>TRBV20-1|TRBJ2-3|.|TRBD1
CSARGPGGGRVSTDTQYF
TGCAGTGCTAGAGGCCCAGGGGGCGGTAGGGTTAGCACAGATACGCAGTATTTT
>TRBV5-8|TRBJ2-7|once|.
CASSTSAYEQYF
TGTGCCAGCAGCACCTCAGCGTACGAGCAGTACTTC
>TRBV6-6|TRBJ1-2|.|.
CASSSDQRRGYTF
TGTGCCAGCAGTTCCGACCAACGACGGGGCTACACCTTC
>TRBV28|TRBJ2-1|few|TRBD2
CASSQGGTSAYNEQFF
TGTGCCAGCAGCCAAGGGGGGACTAGCGCATACAATGAGCAGTTCTTC
>TRBV7-9|TRBJ2-5|.|TRBD2
CASSSQLAGARGETQYF
TGTGCCAGCAGCTCCCAATTAGCGGGAGCACGGGGTGAGACCCAGTACTTC
>TRBV3-1|TRBJ2-3|.|.
CASSQGSHLSTDTQYF
TGTGCCAGCAGCCAAGGATCGCACCTCAGCACAGATACGCAGTATTTT
>TRBV20-1|TRBJ1-2|.|.
CSAQYRQFNYGYTF
TGCAGTGCTCAGTACCGACAGTTTAACTATGGCTACACCTTC
>TRBV9|TRBJ2-7|few|.
CASGSGSTYEQYF
TGTGCCAGCGGTAGCGGTAGCACCTACGAGCAGTACTTC
>TRBV28|TRBJ1-2|few|.
CASSDEKGYTF
TGTGCCAGCAGCGACGAGAAAGGCTACACCTTC
>TRBV6-2/TRBV6-3|TRBJ1-3|.|.
CASRNSGKPSGNTIYF
TGTGCCAGCAGGAATTCAGGCAAACCCTCTGGAAACACCATATATTTT
>TRBV4-1|TRBJ2-7|few|.
CASSQVGTTRPYEQYF
TGCGCCAGCAGCCAAGTAGGAACGACCCGCCCCTACGAGCAGTACTTC
>TRBV6-6|TRBJ1-1|once|.
CASSSDSGSTEAFF
TGTGCCAGTAGCTCGGACTCCGGGAGCACTGAAGCTTTCTTT
>TRBV3-1|TRBJ2-7|.|TRBD2
CASSYLAGNLISEQYF
TGTGCCAGCAGCTATCTAGCGGGGAACCTTATTAGTGAGCAGTACTTC
>TRBV20-1|TRBJ2-1|few|.
CSAIPLNEQFF
TGCAGTGCTATCCCCCTCAATGAGCAGTTCTTC
>TRBV7-9|TRBJ2-7|many|.
CASSLVDGSYEQYF
TGTGCCAGCAGCTTAGTTGATGGGTCCTACGAGCAGTACTTC
>TRBV20-1|TRBJ2-7|.|.
CSARHTGLASYEQYF
TGCAGTGCTCGCCACACAGGGTTAGCCTCCTACGAGCAGTACTTC
>TRBV4-2|TRBJ2-3|.|.
CASSQTGTRVGPDTQYF
TGTGCCAGCAGCCAAACCGGGACCCGCGTCGGGCCAGATACGCAGTATTTT
>TRBV7-2|TRBJ2-5|.|TRBD2
CASSSGTSGRKQYF
TGTGCCAGCAGCTCGGGGACTAGCGGGAGGAAGCAGTACTTC
>TRBV10-2|TRBJ2-7|.|.
CASAPAGDPYEQYF
TGCGCCAGCGCCCCCGCAGGGGACCCCTACGAGCAGTACTTC
>TRBV5-1|TRBJ2-1|.|TRBD1
CASSLTDREDRQGSSYNEQFF
TGCGCCAGCAGCTTGACTGACCGTGAGGACCGACAGGGAAGCTCCTACAATGAGCAGTTCTTC
>TRBV5-1|TRBJ2-3|.|.
CASSLAGGLPTDTQYF
TGCGCCAGCAGCTTGGCCGGGGGGCTCCCCACAGATACGCAGTATTTT
>TRBV5-1|TRBJ2-1|.|.
CASSRGSQPTYNEQFF
TGCGCCAGCAGTCGCGGGTCCCAGCCAACCTACAATGAGCAGTTCTTC
>TRBV3-1|TRBJ1-6|.|.
CASSQEDRSGSPLHF
TGTGCCAGCAGCCAAGAAGACAGGTCGGGTTCACCCCTCCACTTT
>TRBV20-1|TRBJ2-5|.|.
CSALRVPQETQYF
TGCAGTGCGCTCAGGGTCCCCCAAGAGACCCAGTACTTC
>TRBV20-1|TRBJ2-7|.|.
CSAGLRGGYEQYF
TGCAGTGCTGGCCTGAGGGGGGGTTACGAGCAGTACTTC
>TRBV4-2|TRBJ2-3|.|.
CASSQAGYRADTQYF
TGTGCCAGCAGCCAAGCCGGCTACCGCGCAGATACGCAGTATTTT
>TRBV5-1|TRBJ2-1|.|.
CASSPSPIGVYNEQFF
TGCGCCAGCAGCCCAAGCCCGATAGGGGTTTACAATGAGCAGTTCTTC
>TRBV12-3/TRBV12-4|TRBJ2-7|few|TRBD2
CASTPSGVRYEQYF
TGTGCCAGCACCCCTAGCGGGGTCCGCTACGAGCAGTACTTC
>TRBV6-5|TRBJ1-2|.|.
CASSPPLPRDQDGYTF
TGTGCCAGCAGCCCCCCCTTACCTCGGGACCAGGATGGCTACACCTTC
>TRBV5-6|TRBJ1-2|few|.
CASRRQHQGYGYTF
TGTGCCAGCAGAAGACAGCATCAAGGCTATGGCTACACCTTC
>TRBV7-2|TRBJ2-1|.|.
CASSAQDGASYNEQFF
TGTGCCAGCAGCGCCCAAGATGGGGCATCCTACAATGAGCAGTTCTTC
>TRBV29-1|TRBJ2-5|.|.
CSARRGAETQYF
TGCAGCGCTCGACGGGGAGCAGAGACCCAGTACTTC
>TRBV28|TRBJ2-7|few|.
CASSLWPGEKIYEQYF
TGTGCCAGCAGTTTATGGCCCGGGGAGAAAATATACGAGCAGTACTTC
>TRBV6-5|TRBJ2-5|.|.
CASSAGLKTQYF
TGTGCCAGCAGTGCGGGACTCAAGACCCAGTACTTC
>TRBV12-3/TRBV12-4|TRBJ1-2|.|.
CASSLRYGPYGYTF
TGTGCCAGCAGTCTCAGGTATGGGCCCTATGGCTACACCTTC
>TRBV28|TRBJ1-6|many|TRBD1
CASSLRDRGNSPLHF
TGTGCCAGCAGCCTCCGGGACAGGGGTAATTCACCCCTCCACTTT
>TRBV12-3/TRBV12-4|TRBJ2-7|.|TRBD2
CASSLGSRGVSYEQYF
TGTGCCAGCAGTCTGGGATCCCGGGGGGTCTCCTACGAGCAGTACTTC
>TRBV19|TRBJ1-1|.|.
CASSTRQGFRTEAFF
TGTGCCAGTAGTACCCGGCAGGGTTTTCGGACTGAAGCTTTCTTT
>TRBV11-2|TRBJ2-3|.|.
CVSNGGDTQYF
TGTGTCAGCAATGGAGGTGATACGCAGTATTTT
>TRBV20-1|TRBJ1-5|.|TRBD1
CSARLGQGHSGNQPQHF
TGCAGTGCTAGACTGGGACAGGGGCATTCGGGCAATCAGCCCCAGCATTTT
>TRBV20-1|TRBJ2-5|.|TRBD2
CSAVMILAAQETQYF
TGCAGTGCTGTCATGATACTAGCGGCCCAAGAGACCCAGTACTTC
>TRBV28|TRBJ1-2|.|.
CASSLPLGEPGYTF
TGTGCCAGCAGCCTGCCACTGGGGGAGCCAGGCTACACCTTC
>TRBV6-1|TRBJ1-5|.|.
CASSEAGLDNYQPQHF
TGTGCCAGCAGTGAAGCAGGTCTGGACAACTATCAGCCCCAGCATTTT
>TRBV4-2|TRBJ2-1|many|.
CASSQDSQGPYNEQFF
TGTGCCAGCAGCCAAGACAGCCAGGGGCCCTACAATGAGCAGTTCTTC